Sequencing of this TCR beta chain was carried out in a study of T cell repertoires in cytomegalovirus infection. Study at large: In public TCR beta signatures, there were indications of both CMV infection and matching HLA type.

The CDR3 totals 14 residues. V trimming: 2 bases; J trimming: 6 bases; junction bases outside the gene matches: 3. Looked up from germline, CDR1 is SGHRS and CDR2 is YFSETQ. From the reads, TCRdb called clonotypes with MiXCR, one entry per CDR3 protein. The sample includes 500,000 or so distinct CDR3 sequences, 16% seen only once; the top ten take about 24%. The sequencing input was CD8+ T cells from PBMCs. This receptor was obtained from a human donor in good health (CMV status not recorded). Some clones in this sample may be carry-over from other donors' samples. This sequence joins TRBV5-1 and TRBJ2-2; TRBD2 matches 8 bases. CDR3 sequence reads: CASSFSGSPGELFF. The CDR3, as DNA: TGCGCCAGCAGCTTCAGCGGGAGTCCCGGGGAGCTGTTTTTT.